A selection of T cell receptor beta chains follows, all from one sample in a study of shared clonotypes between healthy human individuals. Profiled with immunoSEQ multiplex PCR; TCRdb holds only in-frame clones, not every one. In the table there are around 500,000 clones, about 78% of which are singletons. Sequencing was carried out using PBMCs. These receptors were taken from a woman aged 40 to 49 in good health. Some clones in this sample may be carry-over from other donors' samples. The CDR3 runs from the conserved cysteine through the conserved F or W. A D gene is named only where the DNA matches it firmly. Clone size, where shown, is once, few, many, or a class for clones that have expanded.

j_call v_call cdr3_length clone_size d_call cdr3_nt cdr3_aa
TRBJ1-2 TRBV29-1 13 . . TGCAGCGTTGCTTCAAGGGCTAACTATGGCTACACCTTC CSVASRANYGYTF
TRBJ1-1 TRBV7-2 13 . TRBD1 TGTGCCAGCTCGACAGGGGTGAACACTGAAGCTTTCTTT CASSTGVNTEAFF
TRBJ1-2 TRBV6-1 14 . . TGTGCCAGCAGATCATATACTCAGGGTTCTGGCTACACCTTC CASRSYTQGSGYTF
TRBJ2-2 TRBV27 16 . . TGTGCCAGCAGTTTAGACACCCCCGGTACAGTTACGGAGCTGTTTTTT CASSLDTPGTVTELFF
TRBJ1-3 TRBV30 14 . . TGTGCCTGGAGTGTACTTGGAGGTGGAAACACCATATATTTT CAWSVLGGGNTIYF
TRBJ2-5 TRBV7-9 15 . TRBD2 TGTGCCAGCAGCCCCGGGACTAGCGGGCAAGAGACCCAGTACTTC CASSPGTSGQETQYF
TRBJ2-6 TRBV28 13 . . TGTGCCAGCAGTAACTCTGGGGCCAACGTCCTGACTTTC CASSNSGANVLTF
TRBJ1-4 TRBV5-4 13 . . TGTGCCAGCAGCCTCCGGAGTGATGAAAAACTGTTTTTT CASSLRSDEKLFF
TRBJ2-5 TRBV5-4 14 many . TGTGCCAGCAGCCCGGATGGACAGAAAGAGACCCAGTACTTC CASSPDGQKETQYF
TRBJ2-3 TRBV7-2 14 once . TGTGCCAGCAGCTTAGAGGGGCGGGCAGATACGCAGTATTTT CASSLEGRADTQYF
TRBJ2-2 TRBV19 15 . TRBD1 TGTGCCAGTAGACCCGAGGGGGCTAACACCGGGGAGCTGTTTTTT CASRPEGANTGELFF
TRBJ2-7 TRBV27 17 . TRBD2 TGTGCCAGCAGTTCCAGGGTAGCGGGAGGCCCACGAGACGAGCAGTACTTC CASSSRVAGGPRDEQYF
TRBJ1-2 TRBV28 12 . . TGTGCCAGCAGTTTAACAGGGTATGGCTACACCTTC CASSLTGYGYTF
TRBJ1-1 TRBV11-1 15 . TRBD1 TGTGCCAGCAGCGCGGGACAGGGCATGAACACTGAAGCTTTCTTT CASSAGQGMNTEAFF
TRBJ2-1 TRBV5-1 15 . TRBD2 TGCGCCAGCAGGCCCCAGGGACTAGCGGGGAATGAGCAGTTCTTC CASRPQGLAGNEQFF
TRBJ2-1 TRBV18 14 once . TGTGCCAGCTCACCGGTACCGGGACACAATGAGCAGTTCTTC CASSPVPGHNEQFF
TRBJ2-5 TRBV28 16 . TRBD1 TGTGCCAGCAGTTTATCCGGGACAGGGGGGCAAGAGACCCAGTACTTC CASSLSGTGGQETQYF
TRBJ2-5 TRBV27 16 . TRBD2 TGTGCCAGCAGTGGAATTTCGCTAGCGGGACAAGAGACCCAGTACTTC CASSGISLAGQETQYF
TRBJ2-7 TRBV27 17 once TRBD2 TGTGCCAGCAGTTATAGTATATTAACTAGCGGCGCCTACGAGCAGTACTTC CASSYSILTSGAYEQYF
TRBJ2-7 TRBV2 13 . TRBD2 TGTGCCGGAACTAGCGGGCCGTCCTACGAGCAGTACTTC CAGTSGPSYEQYF
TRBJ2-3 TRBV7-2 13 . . TGTGCCAGCAGTCGGACAGTTCAAGATACGCAGTATTTT CASSRTVQDTQYF
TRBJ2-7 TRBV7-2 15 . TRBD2 TGTGCCAGCAGCTTCCTAGCGGGAGTAGATTACGAGCAGTACTTC CASSFLAGVDYEQYF
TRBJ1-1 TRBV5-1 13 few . TGCGCCAGCAGCCCGAGGGGCGAGACTGAAGCTTTCTTT CASSPRGETEAFF
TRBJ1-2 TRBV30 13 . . TGTGCCTGGGCTGACAGGAGCAACTATGGCTACACCTTC CAWADRSNYGYTF
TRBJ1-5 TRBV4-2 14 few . TGTGCCAGCAGCCAAGCGGGGGAGAATCAGCCCCAGCATTTT CASSQAGENQPQHF
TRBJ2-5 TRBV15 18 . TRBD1 TGTGCCACCAGCAGAGATCCCCCGGGACAGGGGCCGGGAGAGACCCAGTACTTC CATSRDPPGQGPGETQYF
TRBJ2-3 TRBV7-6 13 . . TGTGCCAGCAGCTTAGGGTCTAGTGATACGCAGTATTTT CASSLGSSDTQYF
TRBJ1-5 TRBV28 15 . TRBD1 TGTGCCAGCGGACAGGGTTATAGGTATGATCAGCCCCAGCATTTT CASGQGYRYDQPQHF
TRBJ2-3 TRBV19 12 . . TGTGCCAGTAGTATTCATTCAGATACGCAGTATTTT CASSIHSDTQYF
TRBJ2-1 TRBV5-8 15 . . TGTGCCAGCAGCCTAGACCTAGCCTCCTACAATGAGCAGTTCTTC CASSLDLASYNEQFF
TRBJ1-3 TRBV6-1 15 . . TGTGCCAGCTGGGACTTCGTCTTCTCTGGAAACACCATATATTTT CASWDFVFSGNTIYF
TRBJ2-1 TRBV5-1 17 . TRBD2 TGCGCCAGCAGCCGAGGTGCCGGGACTAGCGCATACAATGAGCAGTTCTTC CASSRGAGTSAYNEQFF
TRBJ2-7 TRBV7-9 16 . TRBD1 TGTGCCAGCAGCTCCAGGGACAGGCAGAGCTCCTACGAGCAGTACTTC CASSSRDRQSSYEQYF
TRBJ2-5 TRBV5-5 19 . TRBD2 TGTGCCAGCAGCCGCTCTGGGACTAGCGGGAGAGGGTACCAAGAGACCCAGTACTTC CASSRSGTSGRGYQETQYF
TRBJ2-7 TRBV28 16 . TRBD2 TGTGCCAGCAGGGGTAGACTAGCGGAAAGCTCCTACGAGCAGTACTTC CASRGRLAESSYEQYF
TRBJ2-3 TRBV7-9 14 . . TGTGCCAGCAGCTTATTTGTAGGGGCTGATACGCAGTATTTT CASSLFVGADTQYF
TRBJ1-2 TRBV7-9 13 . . TGTGCCAGCAGCTTAGATCGAGGCGATGGCTACACCTTC CASSLDRGDGYTF
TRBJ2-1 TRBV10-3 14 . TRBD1 TGTGCCATCAGTCCGGGACAGGGGATGAATGAGCAGTTCTTC CAISPGQGMNEQFF
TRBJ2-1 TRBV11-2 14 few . TGTGCCAGCAGCTTAGATTCGCGGAGCGATGAGCAGTTCTTC CASSLDSRSDEQFF
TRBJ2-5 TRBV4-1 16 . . TGCGCCAGCAGCCGCTTCGGGGGGCCCCGTGCGGAGACCCAGTACTTC CASSRFGGPRAETQYF
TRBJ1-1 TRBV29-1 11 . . TGCAGCGTTGACCCTGAATTTGAAGCTTTCTTT CSVDPEFEAFF
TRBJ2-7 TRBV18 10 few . TGTGCCAGGGGAGGGACAGTACAGTACTTC CARGGTVQYF
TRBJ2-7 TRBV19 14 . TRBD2 TGTGCCAGTAGCCTCGGGGGGAGCTCCTACGAGCAGTACTTC CASSLGGSSYEQYF
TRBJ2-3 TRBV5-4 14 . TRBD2 TGTGCCAGCAGCTTAGAGCGGGGGGTGGATACGCAGTATTTT CASSLERGVDTQYF
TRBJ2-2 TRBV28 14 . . TGTGCCAGCAGACCGCCCCGCAACACCGGGGAGCTGTTTTTT CASRPPRNTGELFF
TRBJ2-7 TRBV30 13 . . TGTGCCTTACGGGGAGCGACACCCTACGAGCAGTACTTC CALRGATPYEQYF
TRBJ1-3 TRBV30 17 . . TGTGCCTGGAGTTCCCCGGGCAAAGCCAGGGAGTGGAACACCATATATTTT CAWSSPGKAREWNTIYF
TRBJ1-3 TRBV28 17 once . TGTGCCAGCAGTTTGGGGTCGACAGGATACTCTGGAAACACCATATATTTT CASSLGSTGYSGNTIYF
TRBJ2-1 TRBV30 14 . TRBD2 TGTGCCTGGAGTGCCGCTAGCGGGATCAATGAGCAGTTCTTC CAWSAASGINEQFF